This T cell receptor (beta chain) came from a study of identical twins. TCRdb re-derived calls from the 5' RACE reads in MiXCR, one entry per CDR3 protein. The sample yields around 250,000 distinct CDR3 sequences, roughly 8.7% seen once. On this clonotype itself: One end of the junction does not line up with germline, which may come from a read error.

This CDR3 is built from 11 residues. Per the germline V gene, CDR1 is LGHNT and CDR2 is FRNRAP. These sequences were also reported in another study, on yellow fever vaccine responses in identical twins. From that study: A vaccine T cell response that seemed partly convergent and partly personalized was reported in twins.

The chain employs TRBV12-5 and TRBJ2-1; TRBD2 matches 12 bases. The sample taken for sequencing was CD8+ T cells sorted from blood. The TCR originated in a woman under 30 in good health. The CDR3 sequence is CASGLGLAGDF. CDR3 in DNA: TGTGCTAGTGGTTTGGGACTAGCGGGGGACTTC. Drawing the rest from reference TRBV12-5 and TRBJ2-1, the complete variable domain is DARVTQTPRHKVTEMGQEVTMRCQPILGHNTVFWYRQTMMQGLELLAYFRNRAPLDDSGMPKDRFSAEMPDATLATLKIQPSEPRDSAVYFCASGLGLAGDFGPGTRLTVL.